This is a list of T cell receptor beta chains from one sample in a study of T cell responses to AZD1222 COVID-19 vaccine. The method was immunoSEQ multiplex PCR; TCRdb's version includes in-frame clones alone and lacks a portion of them. This sample has 200,000 or so clones, with about 87% found just once. Sequences were derived from peripheral blood, sampled on day 0 of AZD1222 vaccination. These TCRs come from an adult in good health. The CDR3 runs from the conserved cysteine through the conserved F or W. The D gene is left open where the match is weak. Not every row has a clone size; where given, it reads once, few, many or a size class.

j_call: TRBJ1-2; v_call: TRBV28; d_call: -; clone_size: -; cdr3_nt: TGTGCCAGCAGTTTTCGTTATGGCTACACCTTC; cdr3_aa: CASSFRYGYTF
j_call: TRBJ1-4; v_call: TRBV6-5; d_call: -; clone_size: -; cdr3_nt: TGTGCCAGCAGTTACTCGAACAGGGATGGAAAACTGTTTTTT; cdr3_aa: CASSYSNRDGKLFF
j_call: TRBJ1-5; v_call: TRBV28; d_call: -; clone_size: -; cdr3_nt: TGTGCCAGCACCTGGGTCCGGGCCCAGCCCCAGCATTTT; cdr3_aa: CASTWVRAQPQHF
j_call: TRBJ2-2; v_call: TRBV5-6; d_call: -; clone_size: -; cdr3_nt: TGTGCCAGCAGTAGGGACCTCTCCACCGGGGAGCTGTTTTTT; cdr3_aa: CASSRDLSTGELFF
j_call: TRBJ2-3; v_call: TRBV14; d_call: -; clone_size: -; cdr3_nt: TGTGCCAGCAGCCAACTGAGACAGGCCCCGCAGTATTTT; cdr3_aa: CASSQLRQAPQYF
j_call: TRBJ2-3; v_call: TRBV5-1; d_call: TRBD2; clone_size: once; cdr3_nt: TGCGCCAGCAGCACCGGACTAGCGGGGATTAGCACAGATACGCAGTATTTT; cdr3_aa: CASSTGLAGISTDTQYF
j_call: TRBJ1-2; v_call: TRBV28; d_call: TRBD1; clone_size: -; cdr3_nt: TGTGCCAGCAGCCATCAGGGGACAGGGGGCGACTATGGCTACACCTTC; cdr3_aa: CASSHQGTGGDYGYTF
j_call: TRBJ2-7; v_call: TRBV6-6; d_call: -; clone_size: -; cdr3_nt: TGTGCCAGCAGTTACTCTGTCGGGTACGAGCAGTACTTC; cdr3_aa: CASSYSVGYEQYF
j_call: TRBJ1-3; v_call: TRBV19; d_call: -; clone_size: -; cdr3_nt: TGTGCCAGTAGTATAGGGGAACAACGAAGCTCTGGAAACACCATATATTTT; cdr3_aa: CASSIGEQRSSGNTIYF
j_call: TRBJ2-7; v_call: TRBV6-5; d_call: TRBD1; clone_size: -; cdr3_nt: TGTGCCAGCAGTCGGGACAGATACCGCGGCGAGCAGTACTTC; cdr3_aa: CASSRDRYRGEQYF
j_call: TRBJ1-2; v_call: TRBV2; d_call: TRBD1; clone_size: once; cdr3_nt: TGTGCCACCTCGGGGACAGGGAATGGCTACACCTTC; cdr3_aa: CATSGTGNGYTF
j_call: TRBJ2-7; v_call: TRBV30; d_call: -; clone_size: once; cdr3_nt: TGTGCCTGGACCTATGGAGGAACCGAGCAGTACTTC; cdr3_aa: CAWTYGGTEQYF